What follows are 9 T cell receptor beta chains derived from one specimen sequenced in a study of T cells expressing NK-cell markers. TCRdb reprocessed the 5' RACE reads and keeps a single row for each CDR3 protein, giving no DNA. Its table lists some 500,000 distinct CDR3 sequences. Sample: blood T cells: a sorted CD56 or NKG2C T cell subset, CD4+ or CD8+ T cells, or bulk PBMC T cells (not recorded which). The receptors were sampled from a woman in her forties or fifties in good health.

J is TRBJ2-6 and V is TRBV25-1; lacking DNA, the TRBD1 call made by TCRdb goes unchecked. The CDR3 loop spans 15 amino acids. Germline lookup yields CDR1 MGHDK and CDR2 SYGVNS. CDR3 protein: CASSRQLSGANVLTF. Full variable domain (remainder filled in from reference TRBV25-1 and TRBJ2-6): EADIYQTPRYLVIGTGKKITLECSQTMGHDKMYWYQQDPGMELHLIHYSYGVNSTEKGDLSSESTVSRIRTEHFPLTLESARPSHTSQYLCASSRQLSGANVLTFGAGSRLTVL.

J is TRBJ2-3 and V is TRBV20-1; TCRdb names TRBD2, which stays unverified in the absence of DNA. This CDR3 region has 11 residues. The germline CDR1 and CDR2 sequences are DFQATT and SNEGSKA (reference sequence). CDR3 region: CSALLAATQYF.

The rearrangement links TRBV20-1 to TRBJ1-4; no DNA is available, so the TRBD1 call from TCRdb remains unchecked. Germline CDR1 reads DFQATT; CDR2 reads SNEGSKA (reference sequence). The CDR3 is 17 residues long. CDR3: CSARGRWAGRDNEKLFF.

The rearrangement links TRBV20-1 to TRBJ2-7; the TRBD2 assignment by TCRdb is unverifiable without DNA. CDR1 and CDR2 (germline): DFQATT, SNEGSKA (reference sequence). The CDR3 spans 13 residues. The CDR3 protein is CSARAGGLGEQYF.

The chain links TRBV5-1 to TRBJ2-3; the TCRdb D gene call, TRBD2, has no DNA to confirm it. The CDR3 length is 16 residues. CDR1 is SGHRS, CDR2 YFSETQ, per germline. CDR3 in amino acids: CASSLLAGGNTDTQYF.

V usage is TRBV5-1 and J usage is TRBJ2-3; the TCRdb call, TRBD2, lacks DNA for checking. The CDR3 is 18 amino acids. Germline V gives CDR1 SGHRS, CDR2 YFSETQ. CDR3 amino acids: CASSSSGLAAYGADTQYF.

The CDR3 is CASSKTANTEAFF. V usage is TRBV12-3 or TRBV12-4 and J usage is TRBJ1-1; TCRdb reports TRBD1, a call that lacks DNA to check it against. The CDR3 spans 13 residues.

The rearrangement joins TRBV6-2 or TRBV6-3 to TRBJ2-3; lacking DNA, the TRBD1 call made by TCRdb goes unchecked. CDR3 length: 16 residues. CDR1 is MNHEY, CDR2 SVGEGT, per germline. The CDR3 sequence: CASSYGWGSSTDTQYF.

V gene TRBV20-1 combines with J gene TRBJ2-5; TCRdb selects TRBD2, and the lack of DNA leaves this call unchecked. The CDR3 extends over 17 amino acids. CDR1 and CDR2 (germline): DFQATT, SNEGSKA (reference sequence). This CDR3 reads CSARNPTSGRYQETQYF.